The 22 T cell receptor beta chains in this list originate from one sample, sequenced in a study of spatial heterogeneity in lung cancer. Time point defined: sample taken at primary tumor resection. One entry per CDR3 protein, called by TCRdb with MiXCR from the 5' RACE reads. Of 40,000 to 45,000 distinct CDR3 sequences listed, nearly 7% are singletons. This sample comprised PBMCs, obtained at surgery. The receptor source for this set is a female donor with early-stage non-small cell lung cancer.

This clonotype was seen at least ten times. The chain couples TRBV2 to TRBJ1-6, with D uncertain. V lost 4 bases and J lost 2, with 6 bases in between. The germline CDR1 and CDR2 sequences are SNHLY and FYNNEI. CDR3 length: 14 residues. The DNA for the CDR3 is TGTGCCAGCAGTGGAGCAACCTATAATTCACCCCTCCACTTT. It translates to CASSGATYNSPLHF.

The chain recombines TRBV4-1 with TRBJ2-1; D is perhaps TRBD1 (5 bases). V was trimmed by 4 bases and J by 4 bases, leaving 14 bases between them. Looked up from germline, CDR1 is MGHRA and CDR2 is YSYEKL. The CDR3 totals 15 residues. CDR3 amino acids: CASSRDSPSYNEQFF. The CDR3 nucleotides are TGCGCCAGCAGCCGTGACAGCCCCTCGTACAATGAGCAGTTCTTC.

This clonotype came up a few times. This sequence joins TRBV25-1 and TRBJ1-1; D call uncertain. V lost 6 bases and J 1 base, leaving 6 bases between the germline ends. CDR3 length: 12 amino acids. The V gene's germline CDR1 is MGHDK and CDR2 SYGVNS. The chain's CDR3 is CASRIGNTEAFF. The CDR3 bases are TGTGCCAGCAGGATAGGGAACACTGAAGCTTTCTTT.

This clonotype was detected ten times or more. The J gene is TRBJ2-1, the V gene TRBV5-1, with D possibly matching TRBD1 (5 bases). Trimming pared 0 bases from V and 7 bases from J, leaving 5 bases between. Germline CDR1 and CDR2: SGHRS and YFSETQ. This CDR3 is built from 12 residues. The CDR3 region is CASSLAGNEQFF. The CDR3 nucleotides read TGCGCCAGCAGCTTGGCAGGGAATGAGCAGTTCTTC.

The table lists this clonotype with a few counts. This chain connects TRBV6-5 to TRBJ2-5; D ambiguous. Trimming removed 5 bases at V and 1 base at J, with 14 bases between. This CDR3 spans 15 amino acids. Per germline, CDR1 MNHEY and CDR2 SVGAGI. The CDR3 DNA reads as TGTGCCAGCAGTCTCACGGAATCCAGCCAAGAGACCCAGTACTTC. Translation: CASSLTESSQETQYF.

This clonotype ranks as medium-sized (0.01 to 0.1%). The CDR3 loop reads CASSKVGRHSPLHF. In DNA form, the CDR3 reads TGTGCCAGCAGCAAAGTAGGGAGGCATTCACCCCTCCACTTT. This chain uses TRBV21-1 with TRBJ1-6. TRBV21-1 is a recognized pseudogene. The CDR3 has 14 amino acids.

This clonotype was picked up a small number of times. V usage is TRBV5-1 and J usage is TRBJ2-5; TRBD2 matches 8 bases. Germline trimming cut 0 bases from V and 0 bases from J; bases unmatched to any gene: 7. The CDR3 runs to 17 residues. The germline V gene has CDR1 SGHRS and CDR2 YFSETQ. As DNA, the CDR3 is TGCGCCAGCAGCTTGGGCAGCGGGGGCTCCAACCAAGAGACCCAGTACTTC. Translation: CASSLGSGGSNQETQYF.

This clonotype was picked up many times. The chain carries TRBV6-1 and TRBJ2-7; weak D call: TRBD1 (5 bases). The V gene lost 1 base and the J gene lost 4 bases, with 14 bases spanning the gap. The CDR3 is 15 amino acids. CDR1 is MNHNS, CDR2 SASEGT, per germline. In DNA, the CDR3 is TGTGCCAGCAGTGAAGTCCAGGGTCCGACATACGAGCAGTACTTC. It encodes CASSEVQGPTYEQYF.

This clonotype has a count of ten or more. The chain joins TRBV6-2 or TRBV6-3 to TRBJ2-4; D gene unclear. The CDR3 covers 11 residues. Germline V gene data show CDR1 as MNHEY and CDR2 as SVGEGT. V lost 6 bases, J lost 7 bases, and 7 bases lay in between. The CDR3 bases are TGTGCCAGCAGGGGTGGTAACATTCAGTACTTC. Translating gives CASRGGNIQYF.

The table lists this clonotype with a few counts. J is TRBJ2-1 and V is TRBV6-1; D might be TRBD1 (5 bases). Per the germline V gene, CDR1 is MNHNS and CDR2 is SASEGT. This CDR3 region has 13 residues. The ends were cut back, 6 bases at V and 1 base at J, with 7 bases in the middle. The CDR3 is CASSRQSYNEQFF. The CDR3 DNA is TGTGCCAGCAGCCGACAGTCCTACAATGAGCAGTTCTTC.

This clonotype was picked up a small number of times. The chain couples TRBV7-2 to TRBJ2-7; no firm D call. Trimming removed 5 bases from V and 2 bases from J, with 4 bases in between. Germline CDR1 SGHTA, CDR2 FQGNSA. The CDR3 runs to 11 residues. CDR3 region: CASSAAYEQYF. CDR3 nucleotides: TGTGCCAGCAGCGCTGCCTACGAGCAGTACTTC.

The chain recombines TRBV11-2 with TRBJ2-7; 12 bases line up with TRBD1. In germline, CDR1 is SGHAT, CDR2 FQNNGV. This CDR3 has 15 residues. V shed 4 bases and J 6 bases; nucleotides not matched to a gene: 7. DNA of the CDR3: TGTGCCAGCAGCTGGACCGGGACAGGGGGCGCCGAGCAGTACTTC. It translates to CASSWTGTGGAEQYF.

This clonotype was found a few times. J is TRBJ2-4 and V is TRBV6-6, with a weak D call TRBD2 (5 bases). The germline V gene encodes CDR1 MNHNY and CDR2 SVGAGI (reference sequence). V lost 5 bases, J lost 9 bases, and 17 bases lay in between. The CDR3 is made up of 14 amino acids. CDR3 residues: CASSPTSSGSIQYF. The CDR3 DNA is TGTGCCAGCAGTCCTACTTCATCGGGGAGCATTCAGTACTTC.

At least ten counts were recorded for this clonotype. The chain employs TRBV4-3 and TRBJ2-1, with a tentative D call TRBD2 (6 bases). The CDR3 extends over 14 amino acids. Germline values: CDR1 LGHNA, CDR2 YSLEER. Between the trimmed V and J ends, which lost 4 bases and 9 bases, there was a span of 16 bases. In nucleotides, the CDR3 is TGCGCCAGCAGCCCGGGGGAACCACGCCCTGAGCAGTTCTTC. Its protein is CASSPGEPRPEQFF.

Ten or more counts support this clonotype. The chain links TRBV5-1 to TRBJ2-5; D is unresolved. Germline CDR1 is SGHRS and CDR2 is YFSETQ. The ends were cut back, 0 bases at V and 2 bases at J, with 8 bases in the middle. CDR3 length: 14 residues. The CDR3 here is CASSLEARQETQYF. The CDR3, as DNA: TGCGCCAGCAGCTTGGAGGCCAGACAAGAGACCCAGTACTTC.

V and J are TRBV20-1 and TRBJ2-3, with D perhaps given as TRBD1 or TRBD2 (5 bases each). This CDR3 is 15 amino acids long. V was trimmed by 4 bases and J by 4 bases, leaving 18 bases between them. CDR1 and CDR2 from the germline V gene are DFQATT and SNEGSKA (reference sequence). The CDR3, as DNA: TGCAGTGCTAAAAAACTAGTGGGGACGGCAGATACGCAGTATTTT. It encodes CSAKKLVGTADTQYF.

The J gene is TRBJ2-5, the V gene TRBV6-1, with TRBD2 matching 12 bases. The CDR3 covers 13 residues. Germline lookup yields CDR1 MNHNS and CDR2 SASEGT. The V gene end was trimmed by 11 bases and the J gene end by 4 bases; junction bases not matched to a gene: 5. DNA of the CDR3: TGTGCCGGGAGACTAGCGGGGGTAGAGACCCAGTACTTC. Residues: CAGRLAGVETQYF.

This clonotype has only a few counts. This sequence joins TRBV29-1 and TRBJ2-2; no firm D call. CDR3 length: 14 amino acids. Deletions cut 4 bases from V and 3 bases from J, with 12 bases between. Germline assignment: CDR1 SQVTM and CDR2 ANQGSEA. CDR3 sequence: CSVGGRTDTGELFF. In DNA form, the CDR3 reads TGCAGCGTTGGTGGCAGGACCGACACCGGGGAGCTGTTTTTT.

There are many counts of this clonotype. J is TRBJ2-3 and V is TRBV10-3, with unresolved D. Germline V gene sequence: CDR1 ENHRY, CDR2 SYGVKD. The CDR3 length is 14 residues. V was pared by 3 bases and J by 4 bases, with 11 bases between. The CDR3: CAISEGQWADTQYF. The CDR3 DNA sequence: TGTGCCATCAGTGAAGGCCAGTGGGCAGATACGCAGTATTTT.

At least ten counts were recorded for this clonotype. This chain uses TRBV10-2 with TRBJ1-2; 8 bases are a match to TRBD1. The trim removed 7 bases at V and 0 bases at J, leaving 4 bases unmatched. The CDR3 spans 14 residues. Per germline, CDR1 WSHSY and CDR2 SAAADI. CDR3 bases: TGCGCCAGCATTAAACAGGGGGCTAACTATGGCTACACCTTC. Translation: CASIKQGANYGYTF.

This clonotype has at least ten counts. V is TRBV29-1 and J is TRBJ2-6, with a possible D match to TRBD1 (5 bases). The germline V and J ends were trimmed by 7 bases and 2 bases, with 9 bases remaining between them. In germline, CDR1 is SQVTM, CDR2 ANQGSEA. The CDR3 runs 13 residues. As DNA, the CDR3 is TGCAGCGCCACAGGTACTGGGGCCAACGTCCTGACTTTC. It translates to CSATGTGANVLTF.

The table lists this clonotype with many counts. This chain connects TRBV12-3 or TRBV12-4 to TRBJ2-7; either TRBD1 or TRBD2 may fit D (6 bases each). Trimming left V 6 bases short and J 3 bases short, with 18 bases between. This CDR3 has 15 amino acids. As DNA, the CDR3 is TGTGCCAGCAGACCGGGGGCAGGGGCTGTCTACGAGCAGTACTTC. Its translation: CASRPGAGAVYEQYF.